The 3 T cell receptor beta chains in this list originate from one sample, sequenced in a study of cytomegalovirus exposure and HLA in healthy donors. Here immunoSEQ multiplex PCR was the method, and the copy in TCRdb shows in-frame clones only, minus some. The sample lists around 200,000 clones, about 81% occurring once. Material for sequencing was PBMCs. The receptors come from a woman aged 25 to 39 in good health and CMV-seronegative.

The V and J genes are TRBV6-1 and TRBJ1-6; D perhaps matches TRBD1 (5 bases). Looked up from germline, CDR1 is MNHNS and CDR2 is SASEGT. Trimming left V 10 bases short and J 2 bases short, with 12 bases between. This CDR3 has 14 amino acids. CDR3 in DNA: TGTGCCACCGACTTAGGGGCCTATAATTCACCCCTCCACTTT. Protein sequence: CATDLGAYNSPLHF.

The gene calls are TRBV10-3 and TRBJ2-5; 10 positions match TRBD1. Trimming took 6 bases from V and 3 from J; bases not matched to a gene: 4. The CDR3 sequence is 14 residues long. Germline CDR1 reads ENHRY; CDR2 reads SYGVKD. The DNA of the CDR3 is TGTGCCATCAGGCCCGGACAGGGGGAAGAGACCCAGTACTTC. Translation gives CAIRPGQGEETQYF.

This chain joins TRBV4-1 and TRBJ1-5; a weak D match, TRBD1 (6 bases). V gave up 3 bases and J gave up 5 bases, with 17 bases separating them. The germline V gene has CDR1 MGHRA and CDR2 YSYEKL. This CDR3 comprises 16 residues. The CDR3 here is CASSHPPEGGDQPQHF. CDR3 nucleotides: TGCGCCAGCAGCCACCCCCCAGAGGGGGGGGATCAGCCCCAGCATTTT.